The sequence of this T cell receptor (beta chain) was determined in a study of neurological immune-mediated disorders. The germline V gene has CDR1 KGHSH and CDR2 LQKENI. There are 13 residues in the CDR3. Trimming removed 1 base from V and 4 bases from J, with 7 bases in between. This clonotype was seen ten or more times. TCRdb fed the 5' RACE reads into MiXCR, producing one record per CDR3 protein. The table includes some 28,000 distinct CDR3 sequences, roughly a quarter detected once. The rearrangement links TRBV18 to TRBJ2-5; D call uncertain. The sample consisted of CD4+ T cells from blood. The origin of this receptor is a man between 45 and 60 years old with HTLV-1-associated myelopathy (HAM/TSP). As DNA, the CDR3 is TGTGCCAGCTCACCACTCTTAGCAGAGACCCAGTACTTC. Residues: CASSPLLAETQYF.